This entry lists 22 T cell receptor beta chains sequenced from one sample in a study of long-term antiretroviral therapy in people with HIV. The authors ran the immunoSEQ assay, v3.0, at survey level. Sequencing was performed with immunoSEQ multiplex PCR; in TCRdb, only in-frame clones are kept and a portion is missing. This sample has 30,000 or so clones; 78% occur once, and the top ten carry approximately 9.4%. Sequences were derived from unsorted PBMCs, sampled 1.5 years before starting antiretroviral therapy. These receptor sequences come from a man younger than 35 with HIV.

The CDR3 DNA follows: TGTGCCAGCACATCGGACAGGATGACCTACGAGCAGTACTTC. Translated, it gives CASTSDRMTYEQYF. V and J are TRBV28 and TRBJ2-7; 7 bases fit TRBD1. Germline V gene data show CDR1 as MDHEN and CDR2 as SYDVKM. This CDR3 comprises 14 residues. V lost 7 bases and J lost 2; bases outside the gene matches: 8.

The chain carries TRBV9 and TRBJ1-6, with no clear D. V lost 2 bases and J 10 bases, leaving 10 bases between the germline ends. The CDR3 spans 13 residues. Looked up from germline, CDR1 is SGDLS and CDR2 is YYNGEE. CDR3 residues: CASSVEVRSPLHF. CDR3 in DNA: TGTGCCAGCAGCGTTGAAGTGAGGTCACCCCTCCACTTT.

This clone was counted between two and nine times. The CDR3 protein is CASSVVTGAGGYTF. In nucleotides, the CDR3 is TGTGCCAGCAGCGTAGTGACCGGGGCGGGTGGCTACACCTTC. J is TRBJ1-2 and V is TRBV9; possibly TRBD1 for D (5 bases). The CDR3 loop spans 14 amino acids. V shed 0 bases and J shed 7 bases, with 13 bases lying between them. The V gene's germline CDR1 is SGDLS and CDR2 YYNGEE. The full variable domain, with the rest looked up from reference TRBV9 and TRBJ1-2, is DSGVTQTPKHLITATGQRVTLRCSPRSGDLSVYWYQQSLDQGLQFLIQYYNGEERAKGNILERFSAQQFPDLHSELNLSSLELGDSALYFCASSVVTGAGGYTFGSGTRLTVV.

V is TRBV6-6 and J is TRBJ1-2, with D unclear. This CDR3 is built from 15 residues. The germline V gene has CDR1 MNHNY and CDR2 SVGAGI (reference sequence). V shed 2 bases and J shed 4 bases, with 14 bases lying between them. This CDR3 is CASSYKDTLPYGYTF. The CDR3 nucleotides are TGTGCCAGCAGTTACAAAGACACCCTCCCCTATGGCTACACCTTC.

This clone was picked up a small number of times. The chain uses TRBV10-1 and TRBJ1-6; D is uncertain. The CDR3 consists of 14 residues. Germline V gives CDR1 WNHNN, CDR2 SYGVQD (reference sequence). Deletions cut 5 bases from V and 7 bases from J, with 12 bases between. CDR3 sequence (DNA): TGCGCCAGCAGTTCCGCCACGGCAAATTCACCCCTCCACTTT. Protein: CASSSATANSPLHF.

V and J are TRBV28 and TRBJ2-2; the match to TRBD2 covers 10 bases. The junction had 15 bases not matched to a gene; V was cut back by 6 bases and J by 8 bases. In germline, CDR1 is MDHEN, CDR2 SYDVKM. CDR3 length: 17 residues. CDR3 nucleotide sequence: TGTGCCAGCAGACCACTAGCGGGAACCACTCTGCGGGGGGAGCTGTTTTTT. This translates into CASRPLAGTTLRGELFF. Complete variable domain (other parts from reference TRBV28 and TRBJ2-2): DVKVTQSSRYLVKRTGEKVFLECVQDMDHENMFWYRQDPGLGLRLIYFSYDVKMKEKGDIPEGYSVSREKKERFSLILESASTNQTSMYLCASRPLAGTTLRGELFFGEGSRLTVL.

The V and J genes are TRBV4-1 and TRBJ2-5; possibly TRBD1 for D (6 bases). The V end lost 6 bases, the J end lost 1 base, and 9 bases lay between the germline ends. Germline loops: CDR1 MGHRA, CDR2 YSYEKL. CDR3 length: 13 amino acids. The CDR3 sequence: CASRGAVQETQYF. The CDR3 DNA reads TGCGCCAGCAGGGGGGCTGTCCAAGAGACCCAGTACTTC.

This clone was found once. The CDR3: CASSYTGAYSNQPQHF. The CDR3 coding sequence is TGTGCCAGCAGCTACACAGGCGCTTATAGCAATCAGCCCCAGCATTTT. The chain has TRBV5-8 and TRBJ1-5; D may be TRBD1 (5 bases). The length of the CDR3 is 16 residues. The germline gives CDR1 SGHTS, CDR2 YDEGEE. Trimming pared 3 bases from V and 0 bases from J, leaving 13 bases between.

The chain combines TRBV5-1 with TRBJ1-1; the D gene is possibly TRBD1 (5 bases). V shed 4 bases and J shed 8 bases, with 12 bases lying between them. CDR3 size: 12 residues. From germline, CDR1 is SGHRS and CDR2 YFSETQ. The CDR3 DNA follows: TGCGCCAGCAGCGGGGACGGTGGAGAAGCTTTCTTT. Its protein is CASSGDGGEAFF.

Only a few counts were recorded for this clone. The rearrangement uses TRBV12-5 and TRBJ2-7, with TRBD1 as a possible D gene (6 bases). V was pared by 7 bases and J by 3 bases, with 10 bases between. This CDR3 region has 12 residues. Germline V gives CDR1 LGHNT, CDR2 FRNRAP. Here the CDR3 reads CASAEQGYEQYF. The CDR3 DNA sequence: TGTGCTAGTGCCGAACAGGGCTACGAGCAGTACTTC.

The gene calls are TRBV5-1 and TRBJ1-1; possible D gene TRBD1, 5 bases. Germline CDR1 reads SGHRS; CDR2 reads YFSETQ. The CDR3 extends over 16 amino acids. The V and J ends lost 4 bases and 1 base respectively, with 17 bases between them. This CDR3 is CASSQTVGAANTEAFF. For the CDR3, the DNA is TGCGCCAGCAGCCAGACGGTCGGGGCGGCGAACACTGAAGCTTTCTTT.

CDR3 region: CASSSGLAVGTDTQYF. CDR3 DNA: TGTGCCAGCAGCTCCGGACTAGCAGTAGGCACAGATACGCAGTATTTT. V gene TRBV2 combines with J gene TRBJ2-3; 8 bases map to TRBD2. The germline CDR1 and CDR2 sequences are SNHLY and FYNNEI. Trimming took 6 bases from V and 1 from J; bases not matched to a gene: 9. The CDR3 covers 16 residues.

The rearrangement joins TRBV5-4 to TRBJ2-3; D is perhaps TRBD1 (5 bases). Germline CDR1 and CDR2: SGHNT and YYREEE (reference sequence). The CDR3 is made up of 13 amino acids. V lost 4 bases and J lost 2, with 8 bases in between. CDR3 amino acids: CASSLTVTDTQYF. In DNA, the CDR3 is TGTGCCAGCAGCCTGACAGTCACAGATACGCAGTATTTT.

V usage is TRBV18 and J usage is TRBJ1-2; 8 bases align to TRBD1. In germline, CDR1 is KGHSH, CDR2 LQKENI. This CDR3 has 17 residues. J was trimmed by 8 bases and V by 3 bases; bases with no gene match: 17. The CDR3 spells CASSPEAGGAVRAGYTF. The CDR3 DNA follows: TGTGCCAGCTCACCGGAGGCAGGGGGCGCGGTCCGGGCGGGCTACACCTTC.

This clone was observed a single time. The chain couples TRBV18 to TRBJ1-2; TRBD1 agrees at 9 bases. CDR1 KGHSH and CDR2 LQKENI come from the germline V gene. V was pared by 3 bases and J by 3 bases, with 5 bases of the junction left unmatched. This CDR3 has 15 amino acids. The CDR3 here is CASSPARDRDYGYTF. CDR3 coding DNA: TGTGCCAGCTCACCCGCCCGGGACAGGGACTATGGCTACACCTTC.

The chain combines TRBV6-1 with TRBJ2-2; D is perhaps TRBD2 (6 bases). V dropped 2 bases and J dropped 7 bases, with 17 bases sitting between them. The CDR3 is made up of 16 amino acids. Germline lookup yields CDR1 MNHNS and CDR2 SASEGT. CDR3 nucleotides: TGTGCCAGCAGTGAACTACCGGGACGGGGGATCGGGGAGCTGTTTTTT. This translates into CASSELPGRGIGELFF.

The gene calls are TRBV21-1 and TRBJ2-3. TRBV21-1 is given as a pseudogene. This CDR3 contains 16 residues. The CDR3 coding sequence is TGTGCCAGCAGCAAAGTTGGTCATCCCCAAGGCGATACGCAGTATTTT. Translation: CASSKVGHPQGDTQYF.

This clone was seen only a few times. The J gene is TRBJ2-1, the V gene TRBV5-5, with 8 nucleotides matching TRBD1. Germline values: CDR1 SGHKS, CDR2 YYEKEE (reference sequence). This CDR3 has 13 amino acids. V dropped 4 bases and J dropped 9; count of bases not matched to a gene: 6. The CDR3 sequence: CASSGQGVGEQFF. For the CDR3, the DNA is TGTGCCAGCAGCGGACAGGGTGTGGGTGAGCAGTTCTTC.

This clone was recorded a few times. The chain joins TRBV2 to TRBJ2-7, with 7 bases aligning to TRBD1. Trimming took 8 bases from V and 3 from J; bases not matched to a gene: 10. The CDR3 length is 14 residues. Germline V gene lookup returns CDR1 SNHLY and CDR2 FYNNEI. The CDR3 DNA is TGTGCCAGCCTCCCAAGACAGGGCCACTACGAGCAGTACTTC. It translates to CASLPRQGHYEQYF.

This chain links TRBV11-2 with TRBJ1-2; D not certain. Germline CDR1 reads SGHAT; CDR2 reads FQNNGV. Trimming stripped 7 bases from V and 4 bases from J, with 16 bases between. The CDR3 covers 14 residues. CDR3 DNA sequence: TGTGCCAGCAACTCACTCGGGCAGTTCTATGGCTACACCTTC. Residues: CASNSLGQFYGYTF. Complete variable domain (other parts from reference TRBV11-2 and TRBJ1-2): EAGVAQSPRYKIIEKRQSVAFWCNPISGHATLYWYQQILGQGPKLLIQFQNNGVVDDSQLPKDRFSAERLKGVDSTLKIQPAKLEDSAVYLCASNSLGQFYGYTFGSGTRLTVV.

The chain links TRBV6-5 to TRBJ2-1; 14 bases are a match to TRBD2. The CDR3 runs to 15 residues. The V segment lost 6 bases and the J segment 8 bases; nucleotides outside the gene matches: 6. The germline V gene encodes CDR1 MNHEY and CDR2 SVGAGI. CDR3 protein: CASRRRTSGGHEQFF. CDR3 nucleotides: TGTGCCAGCAGGCGTCGGACTAGCGGGGGGCATGAGCAGTTCTTC.

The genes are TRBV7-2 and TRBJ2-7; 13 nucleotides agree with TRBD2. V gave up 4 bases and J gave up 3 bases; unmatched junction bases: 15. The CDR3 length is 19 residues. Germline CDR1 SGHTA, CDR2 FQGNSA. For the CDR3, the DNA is TGTGCCAGCAGCTACTCCCCTGGACTAGCGGGAGCCTCCCACTACGAGCAGTACTTC. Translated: CASSYSPGLAGASHYEQYF.